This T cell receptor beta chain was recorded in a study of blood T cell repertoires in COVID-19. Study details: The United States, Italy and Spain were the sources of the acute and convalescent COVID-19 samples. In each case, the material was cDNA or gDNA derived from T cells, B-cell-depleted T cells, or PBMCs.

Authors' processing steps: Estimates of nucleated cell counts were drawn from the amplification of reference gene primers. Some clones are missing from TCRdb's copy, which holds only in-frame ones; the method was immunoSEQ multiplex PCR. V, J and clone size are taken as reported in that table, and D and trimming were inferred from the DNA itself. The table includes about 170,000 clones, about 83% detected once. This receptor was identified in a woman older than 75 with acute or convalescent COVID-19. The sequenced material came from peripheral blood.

The CDR3 bases are TGTGCCAGTACCTTTAACCAGGGTCTGGGTCAGCCCCAGCATTTT. Its protein is CASTFNQGLGQPQHF. The chain carries TRBV19 and TRBJ1-5; weak D call: TRBD1 (5 bases). V lost 7 bases, J lost 6 bases, and 19 bases lay in between. This CDR3 has 15 amino acids. Germline V CDR1 and CDR2: LNHDA, SQIVND (reference sequence).